The next 8 T cell receptor beta chains were all read from a single sample in a study of T cells in Graves' hyperthyroidism and ophthalmopathy. Authors of the study amplified TCR beta CDR3 regions from RNA transcripts. The HTBI primer set drove a first-round RT-PCR of the TCR CDR3. TCRdb independently ran MiXCR on the multiplex PCR reads; one entry per CDR3 protein. The table shows a few hundred thousand distinct CDR3 sequences, with 13% to 15% occurring only once. Material for sequencing was blood. Receptor source: a woman in her sixties or seventies with Graves' ophthalmopathy.

This clonotype was observed at least ten times. The chain couples TRBV10-1 to TRBJ2-1, with 11 bases that match TRBD2. Germline CDR1 and CDR2: WNHNN and SYGVQD (reference sequence). The length of the CDR3 is 16 residues. V dropped 4 bases and J dropped 4; count of bases not matched to a gene: 6. CDR3 sequence (DNA): TGCGCCAGCAGTGCGGCCGGGACTAGCGGTTACAATGAGCAGTTCTTC. Residues: CASSAAGTSGYNEQFF.

Only a few counts were recorded for this clonotype. This chain joins TRBV13 and TRBJ2-1; 10 bases are shared with TRBD2. Trimming at V came to 5 bases and at J to 12 bases, leaving 7 bases not matched to a gene. Looked up from germline, CDR1 is PRHDT and CDR2 is FYEKMQ (reference sequence). The CDR3 spans 13 residues. The CDR3, as DNA: TGTGCCAGCAGCCCTCCTACTAGCGGGATGCAGTTCTTC. Protein sequence: CASSPPTSGMQFF.

V usage is TRBV6-1 and J usage is TRBJ2-1, with unresolved D. CDR1 and CDR2 from the germline V gene are MNHNS and SASEGT. V was shortened by 3 bases and J by 9 bases, with 6 bases between the two germline ends. This CDR3 region has 11 residues. Written as DNA, the CDR3 is TGTGCCAGCAGTGACTTATTTGAGCAGTTCTTC. Amino acid sequence: CASSDLFEQFF.

The CDR3 is CASSHPGVGAGDLEQYF. The CDR3 DNA sequence: TGCGCCAGCAGCCACCCTGGGGTGGGAGCGGGAGATCTCGAGCAGTACTTC. The chain has TRBV4-1 and TRBJ2-7; 8 nucleotides align to TRBD2. The J segment lost 6 bases and the V segment lost 3 bases, leaving 16 bases of the junction unmatched. The CDR3 is 17 amino acids. CDR1 and CDR2 (germline): MGHRA, YSYEKL.

This clonotype was seen repeatedly, ten times or more. The chain recombines TRBV12-3 or TRBV12-4 with TRBJ2-2; the D gene could be TRBD1 or TRBD2 (5 bases each). The V end lost 6 bases, the J end lost 2 bases, and 16 bases lay between the germline ends. The length of the CDR3 is 16 residues. CDR3 bases: TGTGCCAGCAGCCCGACGGGACGGGTTAACACCGGGGAGCTGTTTTTT. Translated: CASSPTGRVNTGELFF.

The chain combines TRBV3-1 with TRBJ2-3; either TRBD1 or TRBD2 may fit D (5 bases each). V lost 1 base and J 1 base, leaving 12 bases between the germline ends. This CDR3 region has 16 residues. Germline values: CDR1 LGHDT, CDR2 YNNKEL (reference sequence). The CDR3 here is CASSQVGVGGTDTQYF. For the CDR3, the DNA is TGTGCCAGCAGCCAAGTAGGGGTCGGGGGCACAGATACGCAGTATTTT.

This clonotype was picked up many times. V gene TRBV3-1 combines with J gene TRBJ1-4; no reliable D call. V lost 0 bases and J 4 bases, leaving 12 bases between the germline ends. Germline values: CDR1 LGHDT, CDR2 YNNKEL (reference sequence). This CDR3 region has 16 residues. Written as DNA, the CDR3 is TGTGCCAGCAGCCAAGATCCCGGACCGCTTAATGAAAAACTGTTTTTT. Amino acid sequence: CASSQDPGPLNEKLFF.

This clonotype was seen once. The rearrangement uses TRBV11-2 and TRBJ2-5; TRBD1 or TRBD2 may be the D gene (5 bases each). V shed 6 bases and J shed 2 bases, with 16 bases lying between them. Germline CDR1 SGHAT, CDR2 FQNNGV. The CDR3 runs to 15 residues. CDR3 DNA sequence: TGTGCCAGCAGATCTACGGGGCAACCTCAAGAGACCCAGTACTTC. As protein: CASRSTGQPQETQYF.